This TCR beta chain derives from a study of shared clonotypes between healthy human individuals (TCRdb year 2020). With regard to the full study: The cohort comprised two women and a few men aged 18 to 49 years. Per donor, three plates each were used for CD4 naive and CD4 memory, two for CD8 naive, and one for CD8 memory. The study deeply sequenced blood TCR repertoires of about 5 healthy adults to estimate repertoire size and the extent of clonotype sharing between individuals. To increase sequencing depth and limit assay-specific biases, different laboratories used diverse techniques to prepare libraries and sequence TCR repertoires. Per donor, leukapheresis produced somewhere between about 0.85 and 10 billion PBMCs.

On this clone: Its binding antigen is unknown. Base qualities are not provided; no much larger clone lies one nucleotide away.

The donors were healthy, HIV-negative adults with no recently reported acute infections or vaccinations. Only Caucasian adults living in Nashville, Tennessee, USA were represented among the donors. Magnetic negative selection was used to enrich CD4+ T cells, after which naive cells were positively selected on CD45RA and the negative fraction became the memory subset. Blood was collected by leukapheresis, and PBMCs were isolated by Ficoll-Histopaque density gradient centrifugation and then cryopreserved in liquid nitrogen vapor phase. Analytical flow cytometry was used to check the purity and quantity of every magnetically sorted T cell population. Genomic DNA was isolated from every sorted fraction and measured by UV absorbance on a Nanodrop 2000c. Beyond this particular receptor, the publication reports: Only blood was sampled, and tissue TCR repertoires likely differ from those in blood. Clonotypes shared by all four sorted-subset donors showed higher generation probabilities than non-shared clonotypes. Pairwise subsampling led to the expectation that sequencing depth would affect the degree of clonotype sharing among donors. Because the study included a small number of donors, the genetic and exposure-history diversity represented was limited. Naive subsets generally had larger estimated clonotype richness than memory subsets did. Rarefaction of sorted-subset datasets indicated incomplete sequencing despite the large sequencing depth. About 4.5% of naive CD4, 3.5% of naive CD8, roughly 2.5% of memory CD4, and 0.4% of memory CD8 clonotypes were shared across several donors.

Using the deep immunoSEQ assay, TCR CDR3 regions were amplified from genomic DNA by multiplex PCR. Extracted genomic DNA from each cell subset was distributed evenly across all wells of several immunoSEQ 96-well plates, and each plate was treated as a replicate. For sorted subsets, each replicate PCR was loaded with around 220 ng genomic DNA, equivalent to about 30,000 T cell genomes. Purified libraries were quantified with a Qubit 3.0 fluorometer, sized on a Bioanalyzer 2100, and re-quantified with the KAPA Library Quantification kit. A separate single-read 150-cycle Illumina NextSeq 550 flow cell was used to sequence each immunoSEQ 96-well plate. The source study handled its data this way. Because the immunoSEQ output included only junctional sequences and no quality scores, the filtering could not be the same as the filtering used for full-length reads. To assign V/J genes and CDR3, sequences were annotated using PyIR, a Python wrapper for IgBLAST v1.9, with IMGT germline references. Reads with weak V/J assignments (E-value above 1e-6), missing CDR3, stop codons, out-of-frame junctions, or ambiguous translated residues were removed. V3J clonotypes were defined as sequences sharing an identical inferred V gene, J gene, and CDR3 amino acid sequence. Percentage overlap between repertoires was computed as shared unique clonotypes divided by the size of the smaller repertoire. RTK rarefaction, the Chao1 estimator, and Recon v2.1 estimates of unobserved clonotypes were used to assess repertoire richness. Generation probabilities were computed with OLGA for all TCRbeta clonotypes obtained by the gDNA method from a handful of donors. Imported from immuneACCESS, the table was reduced by TCRdb to in-frame sequences with V and J called. These copies leave out some clones; in studies compared against another copy, an unresolved V gene accounts for under half, and the cause of the remainder is not known. The DNA was the basis for D and trimming; V, J and clone size are from that table. Present in this sample are over 2 million clones, roughly 94% of which were seen just once. The top ten clones comprise 0.1% to 0.15% of the sample.

This TCR came from a man between 18 and 29 years old in good health. The specimen sequenced was naive CD4+ T cells sorted from blood. Sample cell subset or site, as interpreted from the label and publication: CD45RA+ positively selected.

The sequenced DNA: TGTGCCAGCAGCCCAGGGGGGCTAGCGTCTAGCACAGATACGCAGTATTTT. Translation gives CASSPGGLASSTDTQYF. The V and J segments used are TRBV9 and TRBJ2-3; the best D guess is TRBD1, with 7 bases matching. CDR1 and CDR2, looked up from the germline V gene, are SGDLS and YYNGEE. Including cysteine and phenylalanine, the CDR3 has 17 amino acids. Only the CDR3 DNA is retained, 51 bases long and in frame from the first base. Trimming at the junction amounts to 4 bases on V and 0 bases on J, and the germline ends lie 18 bases apart.